This T cell receptor beta chain stems from a study of memory CD4+ T cells and cytomegalovirus serostatus. About the study: Of the healthy Belgian adults, 9 were CMV seropositive and fewer than 30 seronegative.

Clones were sequenced by immunoSEQ multiplex PCR, and TCRdb holds only the in-frame ones, with some missing. The sample holds about 60,000 clones, about 80% seen once. CDR1 is SGHNT, CDR2 YYREEE, per germline (reference sequence). Trimming shortened V by 2 bases and J by 4 bases, and 12 bases separated the two germline ends. The CDR3 length is 14 residues. This clone has only one observation. The sort gate was single viable CD3+CD4+CD8-CD45RO+ cells for memory CD4+ T cells. Sample: memory CD4+ T cells from blood. The J gene is TRBJ1-2, the V gene TRBV5-4; D is possibly TRBD1 (5 bases). The clonotype originates from an adult in good health and CMV-seropositive. The DNA for the CDR3 is TGTGCCAGCAGCTTTGGGGACGGTGTCTATGGCTACACCTTC. It yields the protein CASSFGDGVYGYTF.